This record concerns one TCR beta chain sequence. The antigen remains unidentified. Making the TCR beta libraries involved quantitative 5'-RACE with molecular barcodes. TCRdb processed the 5' RACE reads anew with MiXCR; each CDR3 protein has one entry. The sample records about 27,000 distinct CDR3 sequences, roughly 8.6% being singletons. This sample was taken from a study of CD8 T cells in ankylosing spondylitis. Unmatched junction bases numbered 9, after V lost 4 bases and J lost 12 bases. This CDR3 has 13 amino acids. Germline V gene sequence: CDR1 SGHTA, CDR2 FQGTGA. Study-level points and caveats: What appeared characteristic of ankylosing spondylitis blood was a TCR beta motif of about eight highly homologous variants. Peripheral blood samples showed relatively rare disease-linked clones, and these clones were CD8+. Prior literature has documented some motif variants in synovial fluid and blood from reactive arthritis.

Sequencing was carried out using blood. This TCR came from a male donor with ankylosing spondylitis or in good health (not recorded which). The chain uses TRBV7-3 and TRBJ2-1; 7 bases match TRBD1. The CDR3 DNA is TGTGCCAGCAGCTCCTCCAGAGGGACAGCGCAGTTCTTC. It specifies CASSSSRGTAQFF.